A single T cell receptor beta chain is shown here with its context. The antigen it binds to is not known. The input lacks base qualities; no much larger clone sits a single base away. The sample comes from a study of blood T cell repertoires in COVID-19 (dated by TCRdb to 2018 to 2021). About the study as a whole: The collaborator samples originated in the United States, Italy and Spain and spanned the acute and convalescent phases of COVID-19. The prospective study material was composed of cDNA or gDNA derived from T cells, B-cell-depleted T cells, or PBMCs. Subjects who had been exposed to COVID-19, were actively infected with it, or had recovered from it provided the deeply sampled blood TCRbeta repertoires that made up the dataset. The repertoires were released in a freely available public database meant as a resource for research on the immune response to SARS-CoV-2. The samples were drawn from the first 160 participants of the ongoing ImmuneRACE study and from over 950 subjects provided by 6 global collaborators. Nearly every sample came with metadata listing a de-identified subject ID, COVID-19 status, age in years and sex. Where available, HLA class I and class II types were taken from metadata supplied by the sample provider and were not determined by assay-based typing. Results and caveats for the whole study, not just this receptor: How much clinical and demographic metadata was included differed by source and by participant, and the metadata was provided uncurated.

The CDR3 sequence holds 13 residues, the cysteine and phenylalanine included. Of all the DNA, just the CDR3 is kept, 39 bases in frame from base 1. The junction carries 12 bases between V and J, which are trimmed by 9 bases and 3 bases respectively. Based on the germline V gene, the CDR1 and CDR2 sequences are KGHDR and SFDVKD. TCRbeta CDR3 regions were amplified from genomic DNA by means of the immunoSEQ Assay, a bias-controlled multiplex PCR. Concerning the study's data processing: Nucleated cell counts per sample were estimated from amplification of reference gene primers within the assay. Sequence reads were collapsed and filtered to measure the absolute abundance of every unique TCRbeta CDR3 rearrangement. For each sample, productive Simpson clonality was calculated as the square root of Simpson's diversity index across productive rearrangements. What TCRdb holds here is the immuneACCESS table cut down to in-frame rearrangements. Part of the clones is not present; checked against another copy, under half of the missing clones reflect an unresolved V gene, and the others are unexplained. V and J calls and clone size are copied from that table; D and trimming were computed from the DNA. The sample records about 55,000 clones, 80% to 85% of which are singletons. The top ten clonotypes cover roughly 5.8% of the sample.

Whole blood was collected in K2EDTA tubes by collaborating institutions according to the institutions' own protocols. For TCRbeta analysis, collaborators shipped samples as frozen whole blood, isolated PBMCs, or DNA extracted from either of those sample types. This sequence uses TRBV24-1 and TRBJ2-3; tentative D gene TRBD2, with 7 bases matching. The receptor's source is a human donor in a cohort sampled during active or convalescent COVID-19. The specimen was peripheral blood. The nucleotide sequence is TGTGCCACCGCCGGGGGGCCTACAGATACGCAGTATTTT. It translates to CATAGGPTDTQYF.